These T cell receptor beta chains were read from a single sample in a study of T cells in Graves' hyperthyroidism and ophthalmopathy. MiXCR, run by TCRdb on the multiplex PCR reads, gives a single entry per CDR3 protein. This table holds about 700,000 distinct CDR3 sequences, about 45% found once. Sequencing input: peripheral blood or thyroid tissue (not recorded which). These receptors all come from an adult man with Graves' disease, either hyperthyroidism or ophthalmopathy (not recorded which). Each CDR3 is given with its conserved first and last residue. D genes are given only for firm matches. Size is stated for part of the rows, as once, few or many counts, or as a class when the clone is expanded.

V	J	size	D	CDR3	DNA
TRBV7-9	TRBJ2-5	many	-	CASSRREAGRETQYF	TGTGCCAGCAGCCGTCGCGAGGCCGGCCGGGAGACCCAGTACTTC
TRBV10-3	TRBJ1-6	few	-	CAISEMAGDSPLHF	TGTGCCATCAGTGAGATGGCAGGGGACTCACCCCTCCACTTT
TRBV2	TRBJ1-1	-	-	CASDPRDMNTEAFF	TGTGCCAGCGATCCCAGAGATATGAACACTGAAGCTTTCTTT
TRBV2	TRBJ1-5	-	-	CASSLNSGNQPQHF	TGTGCCAGCAGTTTAAACAGCGGCAATCAGCCCCAGCATTTT
TRBV15	TRBJ1-5	-	-	CATSRDRGTDRRGQPQHF	TGTGCCACCAGCAGAGACAGGGGTACTGACAGGCGGGGTCAGCCCCAGCATTTT
TRBV19	TRBJ1-1	-	-	CASSMDGGALNTEAFF	TGTGCCAGTAGTATGGACGGAGGGGCCCTGAACACTGAAGCTTTCTTT
TRBV20-1	TRBJ1-1	-	-	CSARPDGNTEAFF	TGCAGTGCTAGACCGGACGGGAACACTGAAGCTTTCTTT
TRBV25-1	TRBJ2-5	-	TRBD2	CASSEWSSGGLQETQYF	TGTGCCAGCAGTGAATGGTCTAGCGGGGGCCTCCAAGAGACCCAGTACTTC
TRBV12-3/TRBV12-4	TRBJ1-6	many	TRBD1	CASRMTGAYNSPLHF	TGTGCCAGCAGGATGACAGGGGCATATAATTCACCCCTCCACTTT
TRBV9	TRBJ1-2	few	-	CASSAMKAEYGYTF	TGTGCCAGCAGCGCCATGAAGGCAGAGTATGGCTACACCTTC